The 3 T cell receptor beta chains given below trace back to one sample, sequenced in a study of cytomegalovirus exposure and HLA in healthy donors. Assay: immunoSEQ multiplex PCR; the TCRdb copy retains only in-frame clones and omits some. The table records roughly 330,000 clones, roughly nine tenths of them present only once. Sequences were obtained from PBMCs. Source of these receptors: a woman in her thirties in good health and CMV-seropositive.

This clone came up a few times. The J gene is TRBJ2-2, the V gene TRBV5-6; D gene uncertain. V lost 0 bases and J lost 6, with 12 bases in between. The germline CDR1 and CDR2 sequences are SGHDT and YYEEEE. CDR3 length: 15 amino acids. CDR3 residues: CASSLVGVLAGELFF. CDR3 coding DNA: TGTGCCAGCAGCTTGGTTGGGGTCCTCGCCGGGGAGCTGTTTTTT.

This chain connects TRBV27 to TRBJ2-3; D not resolved. The CDR3 has 11 residues. The germline V gene has CDR1 MNHEY and CDR2 SMNVEV (reference sequence). The germline V and J ends were trimmed by 0 bases and 8 bases, with 3 bases remaining between them. DNA of the CDR3: TGTGCCAGCAGTTTATCGGGTACGCAGTATTTT. It translates to CASSLSGTQYF.

The rearrangement joins TRBV5-6 to TRBJ1-1; 8 bases line up with TRBD1. The germline V gene encodes CDR1 SGHDT and CDR2 YYEEEE. V gave up 2 bases and J gave up 0 bases; unmatched junction bases: 3. The CDR3 contains 15 residues. The CDR3 region is CASSFGTGMNTEAFF. The CDR3 coding sequence is TGTGCCAGCAGCTTTGGGACAGGTATGAACACTGAAGCTTTCTTT.